These 5 T cell receptor beta chains originate from one sample sequenced in a study of blood T cells in healthy people across ages. Sample-barcoded 5' priming and a J-beta primer mix drove a second PCR of about 6 to 12 cycles. TCRdb used MiXCR to reprocess the 5' RACE reads, holding one entry per CDR3 protein. The profile shows 1.5 million to 2 million distinct CDR3 sequences, roughly 27% of them singletons. Input material: blood. These TCRs come from a woman between 25 and 40 years old in good health.

This clonotype has ten or more counts. The chain uses TRBV2 and TRBJ2-5; 12 bases are a match to TRBD2. With 4 bases clipped from V and 0 bases from J, the junction kept 0 bases outside the gene matches. This CDR3 contains 15 residues. Germline CDR1 SNHLY, CDR2 FYNNEI. CDR3 protein: CASSGLAGDQETQYF. CDR3 nucleotide sequence: TGTGCCAGCAGTGGACTAGCGGGGGACCAAGAGACCCAGTACTTC.

This clonotype was seen more than once but under ten times. The chain combines TRBV10-1 with TRBJ2-1; D is possibly TRBD1 or TRBD2 (5 bases each). This CDR3 contains 13 residues. V gave up 4 bases and J gave up 5 bases, with 9 bases separating them. Germline values: CDR1 WNHNN, CDR2 SYGVQD (reference sequence). CDR3 sequence reads: CASSGGIDNEQFF. The CDR3 DNA sequence: TGCGCCAGCAGTGGGGGGATCGACAATGAGCAGTTCTTC.

Only a few counts were recorded for this clonotype. This chain links TRBV27 with TRBJ2-7; maybe TRBD2 (6 bases). The CDR3 contains 19 residues. CDR1 is MNHEY, CDR2 SMNVEV, per germline (reference sequence). The germline V and J ends were trimmed by 3 bases and 1 base, with 25 bases remaining between them. CDR3 DNA sequence: TGTGCCAGCAGTTTTTTGTTGGGGGGTTTGAGGGGCGCATCCTACGAGCAGTACTTC. This codes for CASSFLLGGLRGASYEQYF.

The V and J genes are TRBV5-1 and TRBJ1-4; a weak D match, TRBD1 (5 bases). With 9 bases removed from V and 8 bases from J, the gap between germline ends came to 26 bases. The CDR3 totals 16 residues. Germline values: CDR1 SGHRS, CDR2 YFSETQ. CDR3 residues: CAINLGTGLSSEKLFF. The CDR3 nucleotides are TGCGCCATCAACTTGGGAACAGGCCTAAGCAGCGAAAAACTGTTTTTT.

The chain recombines TRBV9 with TRBJ1-5; the D gene is possibly TRBD1 (6 bases). The V and J ends lost 3 bases and 0 bases respectively, with 10 bases between them. Per germline, CDR1 SGDLS and CDR2 YYNGEE. The CDR3 runs 15 residues. The CDR3: CASSASGHSNQPQHF. The CDR3 region has the DNA TGTGCCAGCAGCGCGTCGGGACATAGCAATCAGCCCCAGCATTTT.